This T cell receptor (beta chain) stems from a study of T cells in localized non-small cell lung cancer. Study findings and constraints: It remains possible that heterogeneity exists, since only one tumor region was sequenced. Among the tissues sampled, uninvolved adjacent lung had the highest T cell clonality, above tumor. With higher T cell density in blood came longer overall survival. The appearance of a median approximately 57 of the top 100 tumor clones was seen in adjacent lung.

The assay was immunoSEQ multiplex PCR, and TCRdb's table has in-frame clones only and misses some. The sample has tens of thousands of clones; roughly 90% are singletons. Concerning this clone: Its target is not known.

The CDR3 length is 14 residues. V shed 0 bases and J shed 0 bases, with 5 bases lying between them. Germline V gives CDR1 SGHDT, CDR2 YYEEEE. This chain uses TRBV5-6 with TRBJ2-3; no definite D call. The TCR comes from a man between 40 and 70 years old with stage I squamous cell lung carcinoma. The material sequenced was peripheral blood, taken before any cancer treatment. CDR3 DNA: TGTGCCAGCAGCTTGGGCACTAGCACAGATACGCAGTATTTT. It codes for CASSLGTSTDTQYF.